This TCR beta chain was recovered during a study of shared clonotypes between healthy human individuals. Germline loops: CDR1 SNHLY, CDR2 FYNNEI. The V segment lost 8 bases and the J segment 0 bases; nucleotides outside the gene matches: 6. The CDR3 consists of 15 residues. Researchers partitioned CD4+ cells into CD45RA+ naive and CD45RA-negative memory subsets. The data were produced by immunoSEQ multiplex PCR, yet TCRdb's version contains in-frame clones alone and is incomplete. The sample includes about 2.4 million clones, 90% to 95% of them seen just once. This TCR was sampled from a man between 18 and 29 years old in good health. Sequenced input: naive CD4+ T cells sorted from blood. Subset described: CD45RA+ positively selected. The V call is TRBV2, the J call TRBJ2-3, with TRBD1 matching 9 bases. CDR3 sequence: CASGLQGASTDTQYF. Written as DNA, the CDR3 is TGTGCCAGCGGCTTACAGGGGGCGAGCACAGATACGCAGTATTTT.